The sequence of this T cell receptor beta chain was determined in a study of T cells after yellow fever vaccination. This clonotype has at least ten counts. TCRdb re-called the 5' RACE reads with MiXCR, one entry per CDR3 protein. There are 310,000 or so distinct CDR3 sequences in the sample; 3.6% occur only once, and 23% lies in the top ten. Trimming left V 6 bases short and J 4 bases short, with 18 bases between. Per the germline V gene, CDR1 is MNHEY and CDR2 is SVGAGI. The CDR3 is 15 amino acids. This TCR was sampled from a man aged 18 to 29 who received the YFV17D yellow fever vaccine. Sequenced here: PBMCs, sampled on the day of the yellow fever booster vaccination. This chain joins TRBV6-5 and TRBJ2-5; D possibly corresponds to TRBD1 (7 bases). The CDR3: CASSEEGQIGETQYF. The CDR3 coding sequence is TGTGCCAGCAGCGAGGAGGGACAGATCGGAGAGACCCAGTACTTC.